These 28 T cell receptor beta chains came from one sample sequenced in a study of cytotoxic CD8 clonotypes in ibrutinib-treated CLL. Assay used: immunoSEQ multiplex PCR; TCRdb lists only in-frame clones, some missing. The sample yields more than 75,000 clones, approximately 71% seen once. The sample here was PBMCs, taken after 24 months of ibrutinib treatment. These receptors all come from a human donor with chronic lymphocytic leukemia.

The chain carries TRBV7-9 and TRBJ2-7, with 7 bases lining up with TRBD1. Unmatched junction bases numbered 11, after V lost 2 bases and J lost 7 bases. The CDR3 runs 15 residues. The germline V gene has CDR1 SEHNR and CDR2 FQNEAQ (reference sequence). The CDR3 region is CASSLLGQGVGEQYF. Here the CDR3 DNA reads TGTGCCAGCAGCTTACTCGGGCAGGGGGTCGGGGAGCAGTACTTC.

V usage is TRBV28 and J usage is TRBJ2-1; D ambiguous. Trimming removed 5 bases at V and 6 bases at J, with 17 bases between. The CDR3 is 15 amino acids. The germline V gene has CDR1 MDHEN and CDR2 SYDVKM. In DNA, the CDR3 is TGTGCCAGCAGTCCCCCCCAGGTAGGGCTCAATGAGCAGTTCTTC. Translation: CASSPPQVGLNEQFF.

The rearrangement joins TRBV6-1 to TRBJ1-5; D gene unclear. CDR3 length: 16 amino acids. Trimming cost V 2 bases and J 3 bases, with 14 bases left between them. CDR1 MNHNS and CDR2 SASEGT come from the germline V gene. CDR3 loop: CASSESVADNNQPQHF. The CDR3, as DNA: TGTGCCAGCAGTGAATCGGTGGCAGATAACAATCAGCCCCAGCATTTT.

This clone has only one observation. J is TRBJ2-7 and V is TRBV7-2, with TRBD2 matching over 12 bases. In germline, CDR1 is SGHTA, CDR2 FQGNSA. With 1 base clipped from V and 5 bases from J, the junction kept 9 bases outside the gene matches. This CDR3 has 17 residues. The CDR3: CASSLGGLAGGLHEQYF. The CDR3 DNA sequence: TGTGCCAGCAGCTTAGGGGGACTAGCGGGTGGGCTCCACGAGCAGTACTTC.

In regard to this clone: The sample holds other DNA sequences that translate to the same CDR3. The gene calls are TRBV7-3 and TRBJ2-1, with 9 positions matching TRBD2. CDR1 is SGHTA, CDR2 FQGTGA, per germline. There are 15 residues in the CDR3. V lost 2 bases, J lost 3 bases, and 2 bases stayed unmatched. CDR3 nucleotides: TGTGCCAGCAGCTTAGATAGCGGGAGCTACAATGAGCAGTTCTTC. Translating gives CASSLDSGSYNEQFF. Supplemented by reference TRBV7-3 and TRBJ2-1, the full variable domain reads GAGVSQTPSNKVTEKGKYVELRCDPISGHTALYWYRQSLGQGPEFLIYFQGTGAADDSGLPNDRFFAVRPEGSVSTLKIQRTERGDSAVYLCASSLDSGSYNEQFFGPGTRLTVL.

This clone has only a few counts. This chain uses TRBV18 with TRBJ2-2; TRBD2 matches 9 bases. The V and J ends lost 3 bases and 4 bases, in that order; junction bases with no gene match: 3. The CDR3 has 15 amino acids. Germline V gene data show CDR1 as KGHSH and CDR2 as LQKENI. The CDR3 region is CASSPSSGATGELFF. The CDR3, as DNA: TGTGCCAGCTCACCGTCTAGCGGGGCCACCGGGGAGCTGTTTTTT.

The CDR3 loop reads CALGLAGAVTDTQYF. The CDR3 DNA reads TGTGCCTTGGGACTAGCGGGGGCCGTCACAGATACGCAGTATTTT. The chain joins TRBV30 to TRBJ2-3, with TRBD2 matching 14 bases. This CDR3 comprises 15 residues. With 7 bases clipped from V and 2 bases from J, the junction kept 5 bases outside the gene matches. From germline, CDR1 is GTSNPN and CDR2 SVGIG (reference sequence).

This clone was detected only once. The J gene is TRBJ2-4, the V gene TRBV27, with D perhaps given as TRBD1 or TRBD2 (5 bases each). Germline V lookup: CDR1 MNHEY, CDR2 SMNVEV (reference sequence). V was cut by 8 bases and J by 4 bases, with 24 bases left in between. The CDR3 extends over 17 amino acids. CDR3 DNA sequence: TGTGCCAGCCCAGTCCTCGAAACCGGGACCACAAAAAACATTCAGTACTTC. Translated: CASPVLETGTTKNIQYF.

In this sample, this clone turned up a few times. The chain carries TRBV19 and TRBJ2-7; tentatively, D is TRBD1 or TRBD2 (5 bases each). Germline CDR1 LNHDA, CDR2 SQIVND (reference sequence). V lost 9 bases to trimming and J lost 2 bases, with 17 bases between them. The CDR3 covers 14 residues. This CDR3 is CASSAPGPAYEQYF. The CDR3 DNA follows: TGTGCCAGCTCTGCACCGGGACCCGCCTACGAGCAGTACTTC.

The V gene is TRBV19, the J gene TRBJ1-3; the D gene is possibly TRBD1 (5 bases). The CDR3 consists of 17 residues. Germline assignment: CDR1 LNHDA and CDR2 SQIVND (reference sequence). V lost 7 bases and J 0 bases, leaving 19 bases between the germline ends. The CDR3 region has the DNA TGTGCCAGTACTCCCCACCAGGCAGGGTTCTCTGGAAACACCATATATTTT. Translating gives CASTPHQAGFSGNTIYF.

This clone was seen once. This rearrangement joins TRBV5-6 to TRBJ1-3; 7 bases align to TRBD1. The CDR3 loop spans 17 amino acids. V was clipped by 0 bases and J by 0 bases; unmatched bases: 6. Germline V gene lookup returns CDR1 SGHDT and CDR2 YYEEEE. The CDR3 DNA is TGTGCCAGCAGCTTGGCCAGGGGGATCCGCTCTGGAAACACCATATATTTT. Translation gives CASSLARGIRSGNTIYF.

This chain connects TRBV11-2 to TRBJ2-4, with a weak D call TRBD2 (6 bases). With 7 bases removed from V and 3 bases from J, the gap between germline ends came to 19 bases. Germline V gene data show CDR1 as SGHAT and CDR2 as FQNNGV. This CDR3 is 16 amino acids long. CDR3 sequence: CASNRRGRRGKNIQYF. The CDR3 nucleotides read TGTGCCAGCAACCGACGGGGGAGACGTGGCAAAAACATTCAGTACTTC.

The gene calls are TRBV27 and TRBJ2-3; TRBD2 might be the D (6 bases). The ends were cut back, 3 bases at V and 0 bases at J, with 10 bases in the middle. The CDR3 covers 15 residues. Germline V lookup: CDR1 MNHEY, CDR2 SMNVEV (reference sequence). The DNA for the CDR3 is TGTGCCAGCAGTTTGTGGCGGGGTAGCACAGATACGCAGTATTTT. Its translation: CASSLWRGSTDTQYF.

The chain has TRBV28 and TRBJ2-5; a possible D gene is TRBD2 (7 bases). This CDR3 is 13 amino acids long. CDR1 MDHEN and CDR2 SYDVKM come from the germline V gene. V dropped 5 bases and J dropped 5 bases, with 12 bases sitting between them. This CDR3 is CASSKGGGETQYF. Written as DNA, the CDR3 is TGTGCCAGCAGTAAAGGGGGAGGGGAGACCCAGTACTTC.

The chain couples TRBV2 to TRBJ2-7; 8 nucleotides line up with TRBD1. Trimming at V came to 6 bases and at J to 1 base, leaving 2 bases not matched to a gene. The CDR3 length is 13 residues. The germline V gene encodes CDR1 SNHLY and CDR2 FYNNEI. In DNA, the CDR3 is TGTGCCAGCAGAGGGACAGGTTCCTACGAGCAGTACTTC. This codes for CASRGTGSYEQYF.

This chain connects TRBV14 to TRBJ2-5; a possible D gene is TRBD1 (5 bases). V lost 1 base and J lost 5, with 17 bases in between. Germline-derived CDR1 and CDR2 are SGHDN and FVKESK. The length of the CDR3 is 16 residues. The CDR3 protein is CASSQGTKGLKETQYF. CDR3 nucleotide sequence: TGTGCCAGCAGCCAAGGAACAAAGGGGCTGAAGGAGACCCAGTACTTC.

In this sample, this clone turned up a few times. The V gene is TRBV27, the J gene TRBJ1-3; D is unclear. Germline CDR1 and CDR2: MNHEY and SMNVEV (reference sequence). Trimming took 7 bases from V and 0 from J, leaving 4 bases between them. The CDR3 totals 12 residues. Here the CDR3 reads CASISSGNTIYF. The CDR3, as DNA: TGTGCCAGCATTTCCTCTGGAAACACCATATATTTT.

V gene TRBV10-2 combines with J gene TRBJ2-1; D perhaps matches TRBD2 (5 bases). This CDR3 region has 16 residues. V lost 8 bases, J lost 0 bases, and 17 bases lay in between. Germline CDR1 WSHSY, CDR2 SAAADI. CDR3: CASSPGSGSSYNEQFF. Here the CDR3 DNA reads TGCGCCAGCTCTCCCGGAAGCGGCAGCTCCTACAATGAGCAGTTCTTC.

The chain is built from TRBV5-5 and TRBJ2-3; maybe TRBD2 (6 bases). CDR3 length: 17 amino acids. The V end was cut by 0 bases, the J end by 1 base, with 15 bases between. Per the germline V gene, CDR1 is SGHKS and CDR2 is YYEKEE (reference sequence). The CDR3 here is CASSLGLGTRRTDTQYF. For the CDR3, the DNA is TGTGCCAGCAGCTTGGGTCTGGGGACTCGACGCACAGATACGCAGTATTTT.

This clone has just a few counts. This chain's CDR3 is CASSLEVRDQPQHF. The CDR3 DNA follows: TGTGCCAGCAGCTTAGAGGTGAGAGATCAGCCCCAGCATTTT. The chain recombines TRBV7-8 with TRBJ1-5; the D is unclear. The germline V gene encodes CDR1 SGHVS and CDR2 FQNEAQ. V lost 1 base and J lost 5, with 9 bases in between. This CDR3 comprises 14 residues. Together with reference TRBV7-8 and TRBJ1-5, the CDR3 gives the full variable domain: GAGVSQSPRYKVAKRGQDVALRCDPISGHVSLFWYQQALGQGPEFLTYFQNEAQLDKSGLPSDRFFAERPEGSVSTLKIQRTQQEDSAVYLCASSLEVRDQPQHFGDGTRLSIL.

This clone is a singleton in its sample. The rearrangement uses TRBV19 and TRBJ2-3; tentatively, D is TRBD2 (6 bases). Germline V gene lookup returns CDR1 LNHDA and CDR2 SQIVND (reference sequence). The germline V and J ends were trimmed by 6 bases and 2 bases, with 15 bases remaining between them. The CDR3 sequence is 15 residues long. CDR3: CASRGQRLDTDTQYF. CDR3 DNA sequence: TGTGCCAGTAGGGGCCAGCGACTAGACACAGATACGCAGTATTTT.

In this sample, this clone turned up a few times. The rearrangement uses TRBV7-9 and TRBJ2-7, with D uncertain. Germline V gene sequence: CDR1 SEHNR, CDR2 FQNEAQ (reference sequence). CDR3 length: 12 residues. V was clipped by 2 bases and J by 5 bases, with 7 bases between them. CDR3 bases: TGTGCCAGCAGCTTAATATCGAACGAGCAGTACTTC. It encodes CASSLISNEQYF. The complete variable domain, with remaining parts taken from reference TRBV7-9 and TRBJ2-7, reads DTGVSQNPRHKITKRGQNVTFRCDPISEHNRLYWYRQTLGQGPEFLTYFQNEAQLEKSRLLSDRFSAERPKGSFSTLEIQRTEQGDSAMYLCASSLISNEQYFGPGTRLTVT.

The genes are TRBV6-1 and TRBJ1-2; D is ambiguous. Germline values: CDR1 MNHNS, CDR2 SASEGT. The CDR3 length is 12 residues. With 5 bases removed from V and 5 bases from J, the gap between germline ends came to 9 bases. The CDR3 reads CASSSIGYGYTF. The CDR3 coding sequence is TGTGCCAGCAGTTCTATTGGGTATGGCTACACCTTC.

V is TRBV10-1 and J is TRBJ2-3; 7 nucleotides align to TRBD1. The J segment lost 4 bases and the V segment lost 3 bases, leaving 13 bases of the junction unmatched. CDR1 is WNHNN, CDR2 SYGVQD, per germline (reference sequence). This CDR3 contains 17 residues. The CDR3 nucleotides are TGCGCCAGCAGTGACCTACGAGGAAGGGGGCAGTCAGATACGCAGTATTTT. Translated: CASSDLRGRGQSDTQYF.

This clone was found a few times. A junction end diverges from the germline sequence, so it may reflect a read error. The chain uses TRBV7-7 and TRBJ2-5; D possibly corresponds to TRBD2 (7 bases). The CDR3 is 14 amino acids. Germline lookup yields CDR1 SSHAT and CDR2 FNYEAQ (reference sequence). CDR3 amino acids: CASSRTAGAETQYF. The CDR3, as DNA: TGTGCTAGCAGCCGTACTGCGGGGGCAGAGACCCAGTACTTC.

CDR3 sequence: CSVSHTGGPNTGELFF. The CDR3 region has the DNA TGCAGCGTTTCCCATACGGGGGGCCCCAACACCGGGGAGCTGTTTTTT. The chain has TRBV29-1 and TRBJ2-2, with a possible D match to TRBD2 (7 bases). The ends were cut back, 5 bases at V and 2 bases at J, with 18 bases in the middle. The CDR3 extends over 16 amino acids. Looked up from germline, CDR1 is SQVTM and CDR2 is ANQGSEA.

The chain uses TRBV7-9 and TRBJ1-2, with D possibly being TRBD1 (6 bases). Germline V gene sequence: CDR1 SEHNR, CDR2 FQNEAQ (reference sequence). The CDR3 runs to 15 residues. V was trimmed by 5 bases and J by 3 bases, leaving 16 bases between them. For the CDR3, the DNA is TGTGCCAGCAGCCTGGATCAAGGGGGTTACTATGGCTACACCTTC. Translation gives CASSLDQGGYYGYTF.

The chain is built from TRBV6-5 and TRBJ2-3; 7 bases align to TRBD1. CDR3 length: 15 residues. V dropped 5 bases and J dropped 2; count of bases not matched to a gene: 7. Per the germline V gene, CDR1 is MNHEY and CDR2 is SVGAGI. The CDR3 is CASSRDRLVTDTQYF. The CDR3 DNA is TGTGCCAGCAGTAGGGACAGATTAGTCACAGATACGCAGTATTTT.